This entry features one T cell receptor beta chain sequence. The CDR3 contains 16 residues. Deletions cut 0 bases from V and 7 bases from J, with 19 bases between. CDR1 and CDR2 from the germline V gene are SGDLS and YYNGEE. This record belongs to a study of shared clonotypes between healthy human individuals. Data came from immunoSEQ multiplex PCR; TCRdb stores just in-frame clones and leaves some out. The sample includes over 2 million clones, about 94% of them seen just once. Terminally differentiated effector memory CD45RA+ cells were left out of the naive CD8 fraction, which was CD45RO-negative and positively selected for CCR7.

The sequence came from a man aged 18-30 years in good health. The sample taken for sequencing was naive CD8+ T cells sorted from blood. The chain recombines TRBV9 with TRBJ1-1; weak D call: TRBD1 (6 bases). CDR3 sequence: CASSVVGGVLEVEAFF. CDR3 coding DNA: TGTGCCAGCAGCGTAGTCGGGGGCGTTCTGGAGGTTGAAGCTTTCTTT. The whole variable domain, remainder taken from reference TRBV9 and TRBJ1-1, is DSGVTQTPKHLITATGQRVTLRCSPRSGDLSVYWYQQSLDQGLQFLIQYYNGEERAKGNILERFSAQQFPDLHSELNLSSLELGDSALYFCASSVVGGVLEVEAFFGQGTRLTVV.